This T cell receptor beta chain came from a study of neurological immune-mediated disorders. Study-wide background: Multiple sclerosis patients (n of about 34) included some 31 with relapsing-remitting and 3 with secondary progressive disease. General study results and limits: None of the CDR3 amino acid sequences in expanded clones turned up in more than one subject, which points to private repertoires in all groups. While HTLV-1-associated myelopathy showed the greatest TCR clonal expansion, multiple sclerosis showed the least, falling below healthy controls.

Looked up from germline, CDR1 is DFQATT and CDR2 is SNEGSKA (reference sequence). The CDR3 loop spans 14 amino acids. The ends were cut back, 3 bases at V and 0 bases at J, with 8 bases in the middle. TCRdb passed the 5' RACE reads through MiXCR, listing each CDR3 protein once. The sample has about 87,000 distinct CDR3 sequences; 3% to 4% are singletons. This clonotype showed up many times. What it recognizes is unknown. The sequenced material came from PBMCs. V and J are TRBV20-1 and TRBJ2-2, with D possibly being TRBD2 (5 bases). The TCR sequence derives from a woman aged 45-60 years with multiple sclerosis. CDR3 coding DNA: TGCAGTGCTAGTCCGGGAACGAACACCGGGGAGCTGTTTTTT. It yields the protein CSASPGTNTGELFF.